The rows below give T cell receptor beta chains drawn from one sample of a study of vaccination and CD4 T cells after COVID-19. Which antigens these TCRs recognize remains unknown. TCRdb recomputed calls from the PCR reads with MiXCR, one row per CDR3 protein. The sample shows approximately 15,000 distinct CDR3 sequences, around 58% of them seen only once. The sample was CD4+ T cells from blood, cultured in vitro. The receptors derive from a human donor who had recovered from COVID-19. Each CDR3 is given with its conserved first and last residue. Fields, in order: CDR3 protein, CDR3 DNA, J gene, clone size, V gene, D gene. The D gene is left open where the match is weak. Only part of the rows carry a size: once, few, many, or a class if the clone is expanded.

CSARRDRGQDGYTF,TGCAGTGCTAGGCGGGACAGGGGGCAGGATGGCTACACCTTC,TRBJ1-2,-,TRBV20-1,TRBD1
CSARGRDWFQETQYF,TGCAGTGCTAGAGGCAGGGACTGGTTCCAAGAGACCCAGTACTTC,TRBJ2-5,-,TRBV20-1,-
CASSIQGGNQPQHF,TGTGCCAGCAGCATTCAGGGTGGCAATCAGCCCCAGCATTTT,TRBJ1-5,-,TRBV7-9,-
CASSSKTGEMGGLDTEAFF,TGTGCCAGCAGCTCGAAAACAGGGGAGATGGGGGGATTGGACACTGAAGCTTTCTTT,TRBJ1-1,once,TRBV5-5,TRBD1
CASVRQAPAEAFF,TGTGCCAGTGTACGACAGGCGCCCGCTGAAGCTTTCTTT,TRBJ1-1,-,TRBV6-1,-
CASSGLLGRMGNQPQHF,TGTGCCAGCAGTGGGCTCCTCGGGAGGATGGGCAATCAGCCCCAGCATTTT,TRBJ1-5,-,TRBV6-1,-
CSAEGSGFLDTEAFF,TGCAGTGCGGAAGGGAGTGGCTTTTTGGACACTGAAGCTTTCTTT,TRBJ1-1,few,TRBV20-1,-
CASSESGQNIQYF,TGTGCCAGCAGTGAATCGGGGCAAAACATTCAGTACTTC,TRBJ2-4,-,TRBV6-1,-
CSAVGGVSYEQYF,TGCAGTGCTGTAGGAGGGGTCTCCTACGAGCAGTACTTC,TRBJ2-7,-,TRBV20-1,-
CASSHVDRVSNQPQHF,TGCGCCAGCAGCCACGTGGACAGGGTTAGCAATCAGCCCCAGCATTTT,TRBJ1-5,-,TRBV4-1,TRBD1
CAWSVGLAVDNEQFF,TGTGCCTGGAGTGTTGGACTAGCGGTTGACAATGAGCAGTTCTTC,TRBJ2-1,-,TRBV30,TRBD2
CAWSLQETQYF,TGTGCCTGGAGTCTTCAAGAGACCCAGTACTTC,TRBJ2-5,-,TRBV30,-
CSVDRDEKLFF,TGCAGCGTTGACAGGGATGAAAAACTGTTTTTT,TRBJ1-4,few,TRBV29-1,-
CASSHRDSNQPQHF,TGTGCCAGCAGTCACAGGGATAGCAATCAGCCCCAGCATTTT,TRBJ1-5,-,TRBV7-2,-
CASSAPGGQTEAFF,TGCGCCAGCTCCGCGCCCGGGGGTCAGACTGAAGCTTTCTTT,TRBJ1-1,-,TRBV5-1,-